This paragraph covers one T cell receptor beta chain sequence. This specimen belongs to a study of T cells of healthy individuals. V was trimmed by 3 bases and J by 6 bases, leaving 20 bases between them. Germline assignment: CDR1 DFQATT and CDR2 SNEGSKA (reference sequence). The CDR3 covers 15 residues. TCRdb reprocessed the 5' RACE reads via MiXCR and lists one record per CDR3 protein. The sample holds approximately 50,000 distinct CDR3 sequences, 14% to 15% seen once. The receptor's source is a human donor in good health. The gene calls are TRBV20-1 and TRBJ1-2; possibly TRBD1 for D (6 bases). CDR3 sequence: CSASIFGGTRNGYTF. CDR3 DNA sequence: TGCAGTGCTAGCATATTCGGCGGGACAAGAAATGGCTACACCTTC.